Listed below are T cell receptor beta chains from one sample, sequenced in a study of cytomegalovirus exposure and HLA in healthy donors. Sequenced by immunoSEQ multiplex PCR; TCRdb stores in-frame clones only, minus some. The sample consists of roughly 120,000 clones, approximately 79% of them appearing once. The sample was PBMCs. The receptors were gathered from a man in his fifties in good health and CMV-seropositive. CDR3s include the opening cysteine and the closing phenylalanine or tryptophan. The D gene is left open where the match is weak. Size is stated for part of the rows, as once, few or many counts, or as a class when the clone is expanded.

len	j_gene	abundance	v_gene	d_gene	CDR3aa	CDR3nt
18	TRBJ2-2	NA	TRBV4-2	NA	CASSALRATTLLTGELFF	TGTGCCAGCAGCGCCCTGCGAGCGACCACCTTACTCACCGGGGAGCTGTTTTTT
13	TRBJ1-1	NA	TRBV6-5	NA	CASSPQGNTEAFF	TGTGCCAGCAGCCCACAGGGTAACACTGAAGCTTTCTTT
12	TRBJ2-7	NA	TRBV7-9	TRBD1	CASSVDRGEQYF	TGTGCCAGCAGCGTCGACAGGGGTGAGCAGTACTTC
19	TRBJ1-3	NA	TRBV14	NA	CASSQDLGGAGSSGNTIYF	TGTGCCAGCAGCCAAGATCTAGGAGGCGCGGGGAGCTCTGGAAACACCATATATTTT
14	TRBJ1-4	NA	TRBV15	NA	CATMRWGVPTKLFF	TGTGCCACCATGCGATGGGGGGTTCCTACCAAACTGTTTTTT
10	TRBJ1-1	NA	TRBV20-1	NA	CSAPQVRAFF	TGCAGTGCGCCACAGGTTCGGGCTTTCTTT
15	TRBJ2-3	NA	TRBV5-1	NA	CASSGGDFRRDTQYF	TGCGCCAGCAGCGGCGGGGACTTCCGCCGGGATACGCAGTATTTT
13	TRBJ1-1	NA	TRBV7-9	TRBD1	CASSLEGASEAFF	TGTGCCAGCAGCTTAGAGGGGGCGAGTGAAGCTTTCTTT
19	TRBJ1-3	NA	TRBV9	TRBD1	CASSVGTGGGRGIGNTIYF	TGTGCCAGCAGCGTAGGGACAGGGGGCGGGAGGGGCATCGGAAACACCATATATTTT
15	TRBJ2-1	NA	TRBV6-5	TRBD2	CASSYGSGGINEQFF	TGTGCCAGCAGTTACGGTAGCGGGGGGATCAATGAGCAGTTCTTC
14	TRBJ1-1	once	TRBV7-2	TRBD1	CASSAGQGHTEAFF	TGTGCCAGCAGCGCGGGACAGGGACACACTGAAGCTTTCTTT
15	TRBJ1-6	NA	TRBV7-2	NA	CASSLASGGGSPLHF	TGTGCCAGCAGCTTAGCTTCGGGGGGAGGTTCACCCCTCCACTTT
14	TRBJ2-7	NA	TRBV5-5	NA	CASSLTEHPYEQYF	TGTGCCAGCAGCTTGACCGAACACCCCTACGAGCAGTACTTC
17	TRBJ1-2	few	TRBV2	TRBD1	CASSAGDLGQVGYGYTF	TGTGCCAGCAGCGCAGGGGATCTGGGACAGGTGGGCTATGGCTACACCTTC
16	TRBJ2-7	NA	TRBV6-5	TRBD2	CASSYLLAGGTYEQYF	TGTGCCAGCAGTTATTTGCTAGCGGGGGGGACCTACGAGCAGTACTTC
12	TRBJ2-1	NA	TRBV28	NA	CASSRMAGEQFF	TGTGCCAGCAGCAGGATGGCGGGTGAGCAGTTCTTC
15	TRBJ1-2	NA	TRBV5-1	TRBD1	CASSLGPQGDYGYTF	TGCGCCAGCAGCTTGGGTCCGCAGGGGGACTATGGCTACACCTTC
16	TRBJ2-2	NA	TRBV27	NA	CASSLQGEANTGELFF	TGTGCCAGCAGTTTGCAGGGGGAGGCGAACACCGGGGAGCTGTTTTTT
13	TRBJ2-2	few	TRBV7-9	NA	CASSFPGTGELFF	TGTGCCAGCAGCTTTCCCGGCACCGGGGAGCTGTTTTTT
15	TRBJ1-4	NA	TRBV7-8	NA	CASSGRGGPGEKLFF	TGTGCCAGCAGCGGCCGGGGGGGGCCTGGGGAAAAACTGTTTTTT
14	TRBJ1-4	NA	TRBV5-1	NA	CASSLDSTNEKLFF	TGCGCCAGCAGCTTGGACAGTACTAATGAAAAACTGTTTTTT
15	TRBJ1-2	once	TRBV29-1	NA	CSVEDQGPDFYGYTF	TGCAGCGTTGAAGATCAGGGCCCCGATTTCTATGGCTACACCTTC
15	TRBJ2-1	once	TRBV9	TRBD2	CASGVGGSSYNEQFF	TGTGCCAGCGGCGTCGGGGGGAGCTCCTACAATGAGCAGTTCTTC
19	TRBJ2-2	NA	TRBV2	TRBD2	CASRGIGVAGAVMAGELFF	TGTGCCAGCAGGGGTATAGGGGTAGCGGGAGCGGTTATGGCCGGGGAGCTGTTTTTT
14	TRBJ2-7	NA	TRBV19	NA	CASSIPGVLTEQYF	TGTGCCAGTAGTATCCCAGGGGTTCTCACCGAGCAGTACTTC
17	TRBJ2-1	few	TRBV29-1	NA	CSVDSPNLGSSYNEQFF	TGCAGCGTTGATTCCCCAAACCTAGGTAGCTCCTACAATGAGCAGTTCTTC
14	TRBJ2-7	NA	TRBV29-1	NA	CSVGAAGRAYEQYF	TGCAGCGTTGGGGCGGCGGGAAGGGCGTACGAGCAGTACTTC
15	TRBJ2-1	NA	TRBV5-1	TRBD2	CASSLLAASYNEQFF	TGCGCCAGCAGCTTACTAGCGGCCTCGTACAATGAGCAGTTCTTC
16	TRBJ2-1	once	TRBV7-6	NA	CASSAPGREAYNEQFF	TGTGCCAGCAGTGCCCCCGGGCGGGAAGCCTACAATGAGCAGTTCTTC
12	TRBJ1-5	NA	TRBV2	NA	CASSKELQPQHF	TGTGCCAGCAGTAAGGAGCTGCAGCCCCAGCATTTT
16	TRBJ1-3	NA	TRBV5-4	NA	CASSLGRDNSGNTIYF	TGTGCCAGCAGCTTGGGACGGGACAACTCTGGAAACACCATATATTTT
16	TRBJ2-5	few	TRBV11-2	NA	CASRRGRGGKIETQYF	TGTGCCAGCAGACGCGGAAGGGGTGGGAAGATAGAGACCCAGTACTTC
13	TRBJ1-2	NA	TRBV2	NA	CASSPFMGHGYTF	TGTGCCAGCAGCCCATTCATGGGGCACGGCTACACCTTC
15	TRBJ1-4	NA	TRBV4-2	TRBD1	CASRQGAGTNEKLFF	TGTGCCAGCAGACAGGGGGCTGGAACTAATGAAAAACTGTTTTTT
14	TRBJ2-3	few	TRBV10-1	TRBD1	CASSGTGGLDTQYF	TGCGCCAGCAGTGGGACAGGGGGATTAGATACGCAGTATTTT
15	TRBJ2-1	few	TRBV6-1	NA	CASMLQTDSYNEQFF	TGTGCCAGCATGCTCCAGACTGACTCCTACAATGAGCAGTTCTTC
15	TRBJ2-7	few	TRBV27	TRBD1	CASSLRGQGGDEQYF	TGTGCCAGCAGTTTACGGGGACAGGGAGGCGACGAGCAGTACTTC